The 9 T cell receptor beta chains listed next were all sequenced from one sample in a study of blood T cell repertoires in COVID-19. Generated by immunoSEQ multiplex PCR, the TCRdb table keeps only in-frame clones and is missing some. Found here are 150,000 to 200,000 clones, about 87% of them singletons; the top ten hold 2.5%. Sequenced material: peripheral blood. The receptors derive from a man in his forties with active or convalescent COVID-19.

This sequence joins TRBV5-8 and TRBJ2-1; 7 bases are a match to TRBD1. The CDR3 is 15 residues long. V lost 3 bases to trimming and J lost 5 bases; unmatched junction nucleotides: 8. In germline, CDR1 is SGHTS, CDR2 YDEGEE. CDR3 loop: CASSYRGNNHNEQFF. The CDR3 DNA is TGTGCCAGCAGCTACAGGGGAAATAACCACAATGAGCAGTTCTTC.

The chain links TRBV3-1 (or the pseudogene TRBV3-2) to TRBJ2-2, with 11 bases identical to TRBD2. Germline V gives CDR1 LGHDT, CDR2 YNNKEL (reference sequence). The CDR3 loop spans 19 amino acids. Trimming at V came to 0 bases and at J to 4 bases, leaving 10 bases not matched to a gene. CDR3 bases: TGTGCCAGCAGCCAAGATCTGTCTAGCGGGGGGTATGGCACCGGGGAGCTGTTTTTT. It codes for CASSQDLSSGGYGTGELFF.

The chain uses TRBV5-1 and TRBJ2-7; D is undetermined. Trimming pared 4 bases from V and 2 bases from J, leaving 10 bases between. The CDR3 loop spans 13 amino acids. Germline V lookup: CDR1 SGHRS, CDR2 YFSETQ. As DNA, the CDR3 is TGCGCCAGCAGCCACAATGGCCCCTACGAGCAGTACTTC. Residues: CASSHNGPYEQYF.

This rearrangement joins TRBV6-1 to TRBJ1-1; no clear D gene. CDR1 and CDR2 from the germline V gene are MNHNS and SASEGT. Trimming took 1 base from V and 4 from J, leaving 4 bases between them. The CDR3 consists of 12 residues. The CDR3 is CASSEERTEAFF. The CDR3 coding sequence is TGTGCCAGCAGTGAAGAGCGCACTGAAGCTTTCTTT.

A note on this clone: Other nucleotide sequences from this sample produce the same CDR3. The CDR3 spells CASSLDSNYGYTF. Here the CDR3 DNA reads TGTGCCAGCAGTCTGGACAGTAACTATGGCTACACCTTC. V is TRBV12-3 or TRBV12-4 and J is TRBJ1-2, with D possibly matching TRBD1 (6 bases). Deletions cut 5 bases from V and 1 base from J, with 8 bases between. This CDR3 has 13 residues.

The chain has TRBV19 and TRBJ2-3; 12 nucleotides line up with TRBD2. V lost 5 bases to trimming and J lost 2 bases; unmatched junction nucleotides: 8. Germline V gene data show CDR1 as LNHDA and CDR2 as SQIVND (reference sequence). This CDR3 is built from 17 residues. In DNA, the CDR3 is TGTGCCAGTAGTGGCCGACTAGCGGGGGCTTTCACAGATACGCAGTATTTT. The encoded protein is CASSGRLAGAFTDTQYF. The entire variable domain, with the rest obtained from reference TRBV19 and TRBJ2-3, is as follows: DGGITQSPKYLFRKEGQNVTLSCEQNLNHDAMYWYRQDPGQGLRLIYYSQIVNDFQKGDIAEGYSVSREKKESFPLTVTSAQKNPTAFYLCASSGRLAGAFTDTQYFGPGTRLTVL.

The CDR3 nucleotides are TGCGCCAGCAGCTCGACTAGCGGGGGGTCCGAGACCCAGTACTTC. Translation: CASSSTSGGSETQYF. The chain has TRBV5-1 and TRBJ2-5, with 13 positions matching TRBD2. The V and J ends lost 3 bases and 5 bases, in that order; junction bases with no gene match: 4. The germline V gene has CDR1 SGHRS and CDR2 YFSETQ. This CDR3 is 15 amino acids long.

This clone was found once. The chain uses TRBV7-2 and TRBJ1-4; TRBD1 matches at 7 bases. The CDR3 length is 14 residues. With V trimmed by 5 bases and J by 7 bases, 7 bases remained unmatched. Germline CDR1 is SGHTA and CDR2 is FQGNSA. The CDR3 sequence: CASSTRQGSEKLFF. In nucleotides, the CDR3 is TGTGCCAGCAGCACCCGACAGGGTAGTGAAAAACTGTTTTTT.

The CDR3 here is CASSYPGQGNEQFF. The CDR3 region has the DNA TGTGCCAGCAGTTACCCGGGACAGGGCAATGAGCAGTTCTTC. The gene calls are TRBV6-5 and TRBJ2-1, with 9 bases lining up with TRBD1. This CDR3 comprises 14 residues. Germline V gene lookup returns CDR1 MNHEY and CDR2 SVGAGI. V gave up 2 bases and J gave up 6 bases; unmatched junction bases: 2.